Described below is a single TCR beta chain sequence and its context. Measured with immunoSEQ multiplex PCR; TCRdb has only the in-frame clones, and not every one. The sample holds about 480,000 clones, around 88% seen once. Treatment given: approximately 18 received Ad26.COV2.S at low or high dose, single or two shots; about five received placebo; per-sample allocation not given. Sampling happened 63 days after the first vaccine or placebo injection. The shot given was an Ad26 vector that makes Wuhan-strain SARS-CoV-2 spike. These data come from a study of Ad26.COV2.S vaccination and SARS-CoV-2 variants. The overall study: Donor was one of the participants in the Ad26.COV2.S arm of the COV1001 trial.

Germline V gene data show CDR1 as GTSNPN and CDR2 as SVGIG (reference sequence). This CDR3 comprises 15 residues. The V and J ends lost 4 bases and 3 bases respectively, with 19 bases between them. This specimen consisted of peripheral blood, obtained in a trial of Ad26.COV2.S vaccine versus placebo. This rearrangement joins TRBV30 to TRBJ2-7; D might be TRBD2 (6 bases). The sequence came from a person between 18 and 65 years old who received the Ad26.COV2.S COVID-19 vaccine or a placebo. CDR3 sequence: CAWNKAGPGDYEQYF. The CDR3 DNA follows: TGTGCCTGGAACAAGGCGGGACCGGGGGACTACGAGCAGTACTTC.